The rows below give T cell receptor beta chains drawn from one sample of a study of identical twins. TCRdb called the 5' RACE reads again in MiXCR, with one record for every CDR3 protein. The sample has roughly 720,000 distinct CDR3 sequences, around a sixth seen once. This same sample was also part of a study on T cells expressing NK-cell markers.

The sequenced sample was PBMCs. These TCRs come from a woman under 30 in good health. The CDR3 runs from the conserved cysteine through the conserved F or W. Size values are once, few and many counts, or a class for expanded clones, and some rows have none.

V	length	size	J	CDR3
TRBV20-1	12	.	TRBJ2-7	CSANVGGLEQYF
TRBV18	18	.	TRBJ1-1	CASSPLSIQGTGDTEAFF
TRBV18	15	.	TRBJ1-2	CASSQSGTEGYGYTF
TRBV5-5	16	.	TRBJ2-7	CASSLIGWTEAYEQYF
TRBV27	13	.	TRBJ2-5	CASKRAGKETQYF
TRBV5-1	16	few	TRBJ2-1	CASSYVGGTARNEQFF
TRBV20-1	13	.	TRBJ2-1	CSASGRYYNEQFF
TRBV9	14	many	TRBJ2-7	CASSVGGTDYEQYF
TRBV5-6	14	few	TRBJ1-2	CASTIRGVRVGYTF
TRBV9	16	few	TRBJ2-3	CASSVEGTGRTDTQYF
TRBV27	14	few	TRBJ2-1	CATSGGGGVNEQFF
TRBV3-1	14	many	TRBJ2-3	CASRGSPSTDTQYF
TRBV12-3/TRBV12-4	18	few	TRBJ2-1	CASSSGTSNPSSYNEQFF
TRBV10-3	13	many	TRBJ2-1	CAIRGTAYNEQFF
TRBV10-3	13	few	TRBJ2-1	CAIVLAGVNEQFF
TRBV6-5	17	.	TRBJ1-3	CASSYNQGPVFGNTIYF
TRBV7-6	16	.	TRBJ2-2	CASSQAWDRNTGELFF
TRBV15	13	.	TRBJ2-2	CATIAVNTGELFF
TRBV7-9	15	few	TRBJ1-2	CASSLSLDRVDGYTF
TRBV16	15	.	TRBJ2-1	CASSQSTSGNNEQFF
TRBV20-1	10	.	TRBJ1-2	CSAGVNGYTF
TRBV20-1	13	few	TRBJ2-7	CSVLSGTDYEQYF
TRBV12-3/TRBV12-4	18	few	TRBJ2-5	CASSWRLSALTGLETQYF
TRBV20-1	12	.	TRBJ2-7	CSARFPRGEQYF
TRBV10-3	17	once	TRBJ2-5	CAISAAGLAGIQETQYF
TRBV20-1	13	.	TRBJ1-1	CSAIQGWNTEAFF
TRBV20-1	16	many	TRBJ2-1	CSARDRAGGSYNEQFF
TRBV12-3/TRBV12-4	13	.	TRBJ1-6	CASSSSPSQPLHF
TRBV5-1	15	few	TRBJ2-7	CASSLVRDGAYEQYF
TRBV5-5	13	few	TRBJ1-5	CASSRGLGQPQHF
TRBV9	17	.	TRBJ2-3	CASSAQGGGGSTDTQYF
TRBV20-1	13	.	TRBJ1-3	CSAKQGSGNTIYF
TRBV10-3	13	few	TRBJ2-5	CAISEGREETQYF
TRBV29-1	13	few	TRBJ2-2	CSVDGGLTGELFF
TRBV29-1	12	.	TRBJ1-5	CTRRISNQPQHF
TRBV5-1	14	few	TRBJ2-7	CASSVDVFSYEQYF
TRBV11-2	15	few	TRBJ1-1	CASSLEGGGMAEAFF